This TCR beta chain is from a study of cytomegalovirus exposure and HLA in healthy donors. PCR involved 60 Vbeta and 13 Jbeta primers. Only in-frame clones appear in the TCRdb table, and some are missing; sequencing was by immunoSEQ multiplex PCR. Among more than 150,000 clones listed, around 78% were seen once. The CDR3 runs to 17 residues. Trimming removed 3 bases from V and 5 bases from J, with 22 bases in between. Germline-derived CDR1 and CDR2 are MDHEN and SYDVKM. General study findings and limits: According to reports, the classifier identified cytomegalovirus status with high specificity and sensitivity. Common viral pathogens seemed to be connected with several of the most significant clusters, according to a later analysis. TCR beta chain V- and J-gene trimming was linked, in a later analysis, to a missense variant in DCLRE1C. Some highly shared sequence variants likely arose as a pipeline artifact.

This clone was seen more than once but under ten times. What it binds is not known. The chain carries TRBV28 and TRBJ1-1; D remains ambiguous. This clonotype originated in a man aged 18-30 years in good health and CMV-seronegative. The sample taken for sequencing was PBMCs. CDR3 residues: CASSLEISPSLSTEAFF. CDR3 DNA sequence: TGTGCCAGCAGTTTGGAGATCAGCCCCTCTTTGAGTACTGAAGCTTTCTTT. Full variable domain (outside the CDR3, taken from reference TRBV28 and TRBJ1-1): DVKVTQSSRYLVKRTGEKVFLECVQDMDHENMFWYRQDPGLGLRLIYFSYDVKMKEKGDIPEGYSVSREKKERFSLILESASTNQTSMYLCASSLEISPSLSTEAFFGQGTRLTVV.